This T cell receptor (beta chain) was obtained from a study of regulatory T cells in long-lasting Graves disease. Study summary: Patients newly diagnosed with Graves' had been on antithyroid drugs for under 3 months.

Study-wide findings and caveats: TRBV28, TRBJ1-2 and TRBJ2-5 were favored in persistent disease. Possibly, too few samples lowered accuracy.

Indicated time point: newly diagnosed GD, antithyroid drugs for less than 3 months. PBMC RNA served as the TCR library source. With V trimmed by 4 bases and J by 0 bases, 4 bases remained unmatched. Germline CDR1 and CDR2: MNHEY and SMNVEV (reference sequence). This CDR3 is built from 16 residues. Construction of TCR beta libraries relied on iRepertoire HTBI primers and on Arm-PCR targeting CDR3 regions. Each CDR3 protein is one row after TCRdb ran MiXCR on the multiplex PCR reads. This sample has approximately 400,000 distinct CDR3 sequences; 15% occur once, and the top ten carry about a fifth. This clonotype has ten or more counts. Its specificity is not known.

The sample was peripheral blood mononuclear cells (PBMCs), taken at new diagnosis, from a patient treated with antithyroid drugs. The receptor was derived from a female donor with Graves disease. The chain is built from TRBV27 and TRBJ2-1; 9 nucleotides match TRBD2. The CDR3 here is CASSSRLADSYNEQFF. The CDR3 DNA is TGTGCCAGCAGTTCTAGACTAGCGGACTCCTACAATGAGCAGTTCTTC.